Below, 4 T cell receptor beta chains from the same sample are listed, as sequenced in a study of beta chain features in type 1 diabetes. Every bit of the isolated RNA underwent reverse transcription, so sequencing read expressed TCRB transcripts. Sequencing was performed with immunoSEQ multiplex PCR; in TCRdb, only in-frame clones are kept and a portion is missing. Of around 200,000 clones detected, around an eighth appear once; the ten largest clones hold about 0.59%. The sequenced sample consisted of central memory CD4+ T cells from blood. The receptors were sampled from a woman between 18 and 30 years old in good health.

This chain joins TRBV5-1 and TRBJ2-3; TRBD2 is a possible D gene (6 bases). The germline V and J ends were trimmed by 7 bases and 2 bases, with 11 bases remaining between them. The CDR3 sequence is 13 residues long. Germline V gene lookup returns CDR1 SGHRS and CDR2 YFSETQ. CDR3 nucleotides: TGCGCCAGCGGAGCGGACTACACAGATACGCAGTATTTT. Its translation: CASGADYTDTQYF.

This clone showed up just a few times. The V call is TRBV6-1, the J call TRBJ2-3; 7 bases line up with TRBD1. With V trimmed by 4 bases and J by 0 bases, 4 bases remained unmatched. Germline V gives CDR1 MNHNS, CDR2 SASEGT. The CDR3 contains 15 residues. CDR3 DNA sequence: TGTGCCAGCAGTGCGGGACAGCCAAGCACAGATACGCAGTATTTT. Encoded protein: CASSAGQPSTDTQYF.

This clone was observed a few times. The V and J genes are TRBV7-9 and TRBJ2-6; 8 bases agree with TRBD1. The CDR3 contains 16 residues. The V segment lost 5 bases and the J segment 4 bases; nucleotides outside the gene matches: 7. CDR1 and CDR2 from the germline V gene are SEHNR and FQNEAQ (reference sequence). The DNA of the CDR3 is TGTGCCAGCAGCCTCCGGACAGGGTCGGGGGCCAACGTCCTGACTTTC. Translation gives CASSLRTGSGANVLTF. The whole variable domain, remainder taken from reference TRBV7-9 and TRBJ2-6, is DTGVSQNPRHKITKRGQNVTFRCDPISEHNRLYWYRQTLGQGPEFLTYFQNEAQLEKSRLLSDRFSAERPKGSFSTLEIQRTEQGDSAMYLCASSLRTGSGANVLTFGAGSRLTVL.

The CDR3 bases are TGTGCCAGCAGTTACAAAGCCCTAGGGGCCGAGCAGTACTTC. The encoded protein is CASSYKALGAEQYF. This chain links TRBV6-6 with TRBJ2-7; tentative D call: TRBD1 (5 bases). CDR3 length: 14 residues. The germline V and J ends were trimmed by 2 bases and 6 bases, with 14 bases remaining between them. Germline V gene sequence: CDR1 MNHNY, CDR2 SVGAGI (reference sequence).